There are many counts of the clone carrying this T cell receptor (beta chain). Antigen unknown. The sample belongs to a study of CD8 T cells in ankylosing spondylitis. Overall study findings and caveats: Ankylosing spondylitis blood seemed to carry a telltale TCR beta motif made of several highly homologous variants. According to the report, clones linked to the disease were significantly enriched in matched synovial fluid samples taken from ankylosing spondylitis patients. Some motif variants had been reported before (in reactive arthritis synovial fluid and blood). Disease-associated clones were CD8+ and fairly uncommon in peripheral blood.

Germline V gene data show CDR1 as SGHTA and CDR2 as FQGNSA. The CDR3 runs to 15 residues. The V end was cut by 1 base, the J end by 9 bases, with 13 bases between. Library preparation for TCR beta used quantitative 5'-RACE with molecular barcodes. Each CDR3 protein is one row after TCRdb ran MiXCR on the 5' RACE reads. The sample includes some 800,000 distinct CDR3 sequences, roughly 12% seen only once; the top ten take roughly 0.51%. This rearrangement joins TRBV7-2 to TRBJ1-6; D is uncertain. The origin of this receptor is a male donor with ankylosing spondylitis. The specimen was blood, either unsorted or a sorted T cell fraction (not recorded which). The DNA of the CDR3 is TGTGCCAGCAGCTTAGGGACCCCTGAGGGTTCACCCCTCCACTTT. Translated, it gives CASSLGTPEGSPLHF.